The entry that follows covers one T cell receptor (beta chain) sequence. What antigen it recognizes has not been identified. No base quality information exists; no much larger clone differs at one position. The data originate from a study of tumor and adjacent non-tumor tissue in lung cancer (dated by TCRdb to 2016 to 2018). In the study overall: Patients with adenocarcinoma (roughly 12), squamous cell carcinoma (2) and small cell lung cancer (1) were included in the cohort. The 15 enrolled patients, of whom approximately 10 were men and 5 were women, were aged about 30 to 80 years and were diagnosed with TNM stage I to III disease. A total of 95 million to 150 million productive TCRbeta reads were generated by sequencing, corresponding to an average of around 4 million reads per sample. The study compared bulk TCRbeta repertoires from lung tumor tissue and matched distant non-tumor lung tissue of over 13 lung cancer patients. For each patient, one tumor sample and one normal lung sample were taken, giving approximately 30 paired specimens that underwent TCRbeta CDR3 sequencing.

V is shortened by 6 bases, J by 3 bases, and the region joining them spans 17 bases. From its cysteine to its phenylalanine, the CDR3 spans 15 amino acids. Only the CDR3 DNA is retained, 45 bases long and in frame from the first base. Taken from the germline V gene (reference sequence), the CDR1 and CDR2 loops are SGHNT and YYREEE. RNA was extracted from bulk unsorted tissue and checked for quality with a NanoDrop ND-1000 and an Agilent 2100. All donors had newly diagnosed lung cancer, had not received prior chemotherapy, and were admitted for thoracic surgery in China between August and November 2014. The study excluded patients who had received radiotherapy or chemotherapy before or who had another cancer at the same time. Surgical tissue pieces of roughly 1-2 cm3 were preserved in RNAlater solution and were kept at -80 degrees C until use. The paper's findings and limits, for the study overall: Significantly higher TCR diversity was found in younger patients, and higher tumor TCR diversity was associated with shorter overall and disease-free survival. In normal lung, the top 100 clones accounted for a significantly larger cumulative share of the repertoire than in tumor tissue. Neither the sequencing platform nor unique molecular identifiers are named or mentioned anywhere in the methods. Because peripheral blood was not sequenced, blood TCRbeta repertoires in the lung cancer patients of the study were not examined. The cohort had only 15 patients, and the authors noted that larger samples and more detailed clinical data are needed. Significantly higher TCR diversity (inverse Simpson) was observed in tumor tissue than in normal lung tissue (around 450 vs 150, P = 0.0075, Mann-Whitney U test).

The method behind the library was multiplex PCR. The instrument given in TCRdb is Illumina HiSeq 2500. TCRbeta libraries were built by three rounds of nested PCR using primers (Table S4), following protocols modified from ARM-PCR. Before sequencing, PCR products of 200-500 bp were excised from the gel and purified with the QIAquick gel extraction kit. The paper's processing steps were these. Reads were cleaned using Trimmomatic, were merged into complete CDR3 sequences using FLASH, and were assigned to V(D)J germline segments using MiTCR. Clonal diversity was computed as the inverse Simpson's index with VDJtools. In-frame sequences lacking a premature stop codon were counted as productive reads. TCRdb's own reprocessing of the public reads used fastp at Q25 and MiXCR and kept productive beta chains. Every entry covers one CDR3 protein and lists the most common genes and DNA from its rows. The V and J calls shown here were made by TCRdb, not taken from the authors' results. This sample gives 84,000 or so distinct CDR3 sequences in total; around 59% of them show up just once. The ten top clones hold 15% of the sample.

The specimen was lung tumor tissue. Recombination linked TRBV5-4 to TRBJ2-3; the D gene remains uncertain. The source is an older man with non-small cell lung cancer. The DNA sequence reads TGTGCCAGCAACACCGGGCCTAAAATAACAGATACGCAGTATTTT. Its amino acids are CASNTGPKITDTQYF.